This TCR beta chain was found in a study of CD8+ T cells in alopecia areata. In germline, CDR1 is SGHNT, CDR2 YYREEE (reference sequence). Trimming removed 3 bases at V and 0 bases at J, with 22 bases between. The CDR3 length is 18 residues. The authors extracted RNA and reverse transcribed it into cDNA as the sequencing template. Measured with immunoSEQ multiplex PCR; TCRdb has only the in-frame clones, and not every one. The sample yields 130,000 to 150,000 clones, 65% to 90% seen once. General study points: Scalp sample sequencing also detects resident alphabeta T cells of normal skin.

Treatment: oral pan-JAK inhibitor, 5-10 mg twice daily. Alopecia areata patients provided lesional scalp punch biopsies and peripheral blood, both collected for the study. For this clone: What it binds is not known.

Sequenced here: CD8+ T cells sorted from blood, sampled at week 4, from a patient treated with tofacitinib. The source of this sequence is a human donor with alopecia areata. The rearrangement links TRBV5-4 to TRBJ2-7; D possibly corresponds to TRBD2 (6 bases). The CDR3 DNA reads TGTGCCAGCAGCTCCGGCTCCACGCCTCCGGGACTCTCCTACGAGCAGTACTTC. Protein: CASSSGSTPPGLSYEQYF.